This TCR beta chain appears in the sequencing data of a study of blood T cell repertoires in COVID-19. The method was immunoSEQ multiplex PCR; TCRdb's version includes in-frame clones alone and lacks a portion of them. Here the sample spans some 250,000 clones, 85% to 90% being singletons. The source material was PBMCs or T cells enriched from blood (not recorded which). The receptor comes from a man aged 18-30 years who had recovered from COVID-19.

The CDR3 protein is CASSDPLAGKAFF. The CDR3 nucleotides are TGTGCCAGCAGTGACCCCTTGGCAGGAAAAGCTTTCTTT. V is TRBV6-1 and J is TRBJ1-1; D gene uncertain. CDR1 MNHNS and CDR2 SASEGT come from the germline V gene. The CDR3 loop spans 13 amino acids. V lost 3 bases and J 9 bases, leaving 14 bases between the germline ends.